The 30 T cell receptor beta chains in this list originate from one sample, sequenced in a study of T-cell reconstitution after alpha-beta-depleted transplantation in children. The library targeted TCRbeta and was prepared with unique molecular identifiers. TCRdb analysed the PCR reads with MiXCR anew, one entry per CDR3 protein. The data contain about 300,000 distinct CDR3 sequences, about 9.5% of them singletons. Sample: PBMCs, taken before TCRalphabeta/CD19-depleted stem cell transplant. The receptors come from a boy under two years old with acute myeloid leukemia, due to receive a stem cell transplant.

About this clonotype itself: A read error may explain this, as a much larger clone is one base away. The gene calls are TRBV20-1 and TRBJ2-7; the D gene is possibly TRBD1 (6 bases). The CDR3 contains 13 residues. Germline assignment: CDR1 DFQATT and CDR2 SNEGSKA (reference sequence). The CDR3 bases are TGCAGTGCTAGAGAGGACAGAACCTACAAGCAGTACTTC. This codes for CSAREDRTYKQYF.

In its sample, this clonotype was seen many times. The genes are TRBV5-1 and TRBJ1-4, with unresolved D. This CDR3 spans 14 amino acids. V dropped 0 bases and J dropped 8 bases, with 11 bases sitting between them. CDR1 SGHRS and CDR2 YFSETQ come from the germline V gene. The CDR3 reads CASSLGTADEKLFF. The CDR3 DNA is TGCGCCAGCAGCTTGGGAACGGCAGACGAAAAACTGTTTTTT.

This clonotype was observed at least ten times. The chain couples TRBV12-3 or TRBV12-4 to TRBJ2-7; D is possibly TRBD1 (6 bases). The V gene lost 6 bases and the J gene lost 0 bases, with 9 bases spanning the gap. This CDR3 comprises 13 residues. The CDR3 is CASRRQASYEQYF. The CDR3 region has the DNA TGTGCCAGCAGGAGACAGGCCTCCTACGAGCAGTACTTC.

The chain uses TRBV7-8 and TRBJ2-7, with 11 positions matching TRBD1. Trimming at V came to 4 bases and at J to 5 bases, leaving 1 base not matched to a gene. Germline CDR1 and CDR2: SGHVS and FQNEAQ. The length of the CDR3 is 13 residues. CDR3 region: CASSSDRGHEQYF. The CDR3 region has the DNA TGTGCCAGCAGCTCGGACAGGGGGCACGAGCAGTACTTC.

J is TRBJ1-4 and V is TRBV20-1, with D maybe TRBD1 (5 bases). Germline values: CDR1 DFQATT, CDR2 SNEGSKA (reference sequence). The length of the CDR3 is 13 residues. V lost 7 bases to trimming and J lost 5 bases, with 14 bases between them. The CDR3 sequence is CSGGQGPNEKLFF. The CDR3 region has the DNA TGCAGTGGGGGCCAGGGCCCAAATGAAAAACTGTTTTTT.

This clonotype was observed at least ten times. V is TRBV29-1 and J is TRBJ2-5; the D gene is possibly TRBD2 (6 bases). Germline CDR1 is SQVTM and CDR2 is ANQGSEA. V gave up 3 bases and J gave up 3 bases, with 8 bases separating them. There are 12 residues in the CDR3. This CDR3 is CSVDRGEETQYF. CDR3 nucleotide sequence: TGCAGCGTTGATCGCGGGGAAGAGACCCAGTACTTC. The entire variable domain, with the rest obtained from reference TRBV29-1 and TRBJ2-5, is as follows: SAVISQKPSRDICQRGTSLTIQCQVDSQVTMMFWYRQQPGQSLTLIATANQGSEATYESGFVIDKFPISRPNLTFSTLTVSNMSPEDSSIYLCSVDRGEETQYFGPGTRLLVL.

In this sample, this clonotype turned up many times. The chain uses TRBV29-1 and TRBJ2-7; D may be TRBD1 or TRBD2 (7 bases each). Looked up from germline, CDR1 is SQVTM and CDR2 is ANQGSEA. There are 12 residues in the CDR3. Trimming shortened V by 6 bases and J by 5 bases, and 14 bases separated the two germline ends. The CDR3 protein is CSVTRGGNEQYF. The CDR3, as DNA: TGCAGCGTCACCAGGGGGGGCAACGAGCAGTACTTC.

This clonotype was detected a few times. CDR3 sequence: CATRTGNNSPLHF. CDR3 in DNA: TGCGCCACCCGGACAGGGAATAATTCACCCCTCCACTTT. The V call is TRBV10-2, the J call TRBJ1-6, with 8 bases that match TRBD1. The CDR3 sequence is 13 residues long. The trim removed 10 bases at V and 5 bases at J, leaving 4 bases unmatched. Germline V gene sequence: CDR1 WSHSY, CDR2 SAAADI.

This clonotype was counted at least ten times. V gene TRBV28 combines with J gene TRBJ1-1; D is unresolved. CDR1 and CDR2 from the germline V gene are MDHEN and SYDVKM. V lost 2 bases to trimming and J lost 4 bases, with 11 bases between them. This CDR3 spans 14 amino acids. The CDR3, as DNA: TGTGCCAGCAGTTTACCCGGACTTGTCACTGAAGCTTTCTTT. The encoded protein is CASSLPGLVTEAFF.

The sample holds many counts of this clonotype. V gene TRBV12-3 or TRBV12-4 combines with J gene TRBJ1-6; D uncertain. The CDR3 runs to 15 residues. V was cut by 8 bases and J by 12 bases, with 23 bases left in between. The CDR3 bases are TGTGCCAGCCAACGGGCGGACCTTCTGCTTCGACCCCTCCACTTT. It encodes CASQRADLLLRPLHF.

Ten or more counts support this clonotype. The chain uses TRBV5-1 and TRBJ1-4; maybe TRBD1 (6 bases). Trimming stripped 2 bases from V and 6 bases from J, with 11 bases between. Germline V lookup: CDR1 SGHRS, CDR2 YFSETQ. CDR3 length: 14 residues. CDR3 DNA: TGCGCCAGCAGCTTTTCCTGGGGGCATGAAAAACTGTTTTTT. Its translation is CASSFSWGHEKLFF. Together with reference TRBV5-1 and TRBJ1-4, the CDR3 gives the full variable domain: KAGVTQTPRYLIKTRGQQVTLSCSPISGHRSVSWYQQTPGQGLQFLFEYFSETQRNKGNFPGRFSGRQFSNSRSEMNVSTLELGDSALYLCASSFSWGHEKLFFGSGTQLSVL.

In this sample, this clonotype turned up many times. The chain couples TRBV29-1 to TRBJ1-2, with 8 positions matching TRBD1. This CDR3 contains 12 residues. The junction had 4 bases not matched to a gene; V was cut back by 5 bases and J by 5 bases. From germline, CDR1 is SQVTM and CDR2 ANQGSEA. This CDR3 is CSVLTGDYGYTF. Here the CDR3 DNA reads TGCAGCGTTTTGACAGGGGATTATGGCTACACCTTC.

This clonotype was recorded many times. In nucleotides, the CDR3 is TGTGCCAGCTCGAGGATGGCAGGTAATCAGCCCCAGCATTTT. Translation gives CASSRMAGNQPQHF. This chain uses TRBV7-2 with TRBJ1-5; no clear D gene. CDR3 length: 14 amino acids. V was pared by 8 bases and J by 4 bases, with 15 bases between. The germline V gene encodes CDR1 SGHTA and CDR2 FQGNSA.

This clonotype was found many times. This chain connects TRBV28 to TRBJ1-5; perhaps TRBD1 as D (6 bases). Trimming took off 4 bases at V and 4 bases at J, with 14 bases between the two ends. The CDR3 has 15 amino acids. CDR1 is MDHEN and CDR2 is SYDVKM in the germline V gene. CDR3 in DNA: TGTGCCAGCAGTTCCCGGACAGTGGGTAATCAGCCCCAGCATTTT. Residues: CASSSRTVGNQPQHF. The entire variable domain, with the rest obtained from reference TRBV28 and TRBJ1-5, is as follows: DVKVTQSSRYLVKRTGEKVFLECVQDMDHENMFWYRQDPGLGLRLIYFSYDVKMKEKGDIPEGYSVSREKKERFSLILESASTNQTSMYLCASSSRTVGNQPQHFGDGTRLSIL.

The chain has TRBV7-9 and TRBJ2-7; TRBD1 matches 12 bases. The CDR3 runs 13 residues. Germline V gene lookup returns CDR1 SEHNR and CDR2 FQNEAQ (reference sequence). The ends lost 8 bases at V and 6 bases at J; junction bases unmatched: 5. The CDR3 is CASLGTGGREQYF. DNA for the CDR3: TGTGCCAGCCTCGGGACAGGGGGCCGCGAGCAGTACTTC. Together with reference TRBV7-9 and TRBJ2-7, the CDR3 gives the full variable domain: DTGVSQNPRHKITKRGQNVTFRCDPISEHNRLYWYRQTLGQGPEFLTYFQNEAQLEKSRLLSDRFSAERPKGSFSTLEIQRTEQGDSAMYLCASLGTGGREQYFGPGTRLTVT.

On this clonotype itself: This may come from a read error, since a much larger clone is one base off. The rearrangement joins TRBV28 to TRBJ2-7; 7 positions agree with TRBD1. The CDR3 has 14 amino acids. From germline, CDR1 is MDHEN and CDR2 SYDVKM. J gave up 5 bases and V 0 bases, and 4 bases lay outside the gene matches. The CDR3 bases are TGTGCCAGCAGTTTATGGGACAGGACCCACGAGCAGTACTTC. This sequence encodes CASSLWDRTHEQYF.

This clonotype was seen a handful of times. The CDR3 nucleotides read TGTGCCAGCAGCTTACTCTCAGGTCTTTCACCCCTCCACTTT. Its translation: CASSLLSGLSPLHF. The chain couples TRBV7-3 to TRBJ1-6, with D hard to call. The CDR3 contains 14 residues. Germline V gene lookup returns CDR1 SGHTA and CDR2 FQGTGA. V shed 2 bases and J shed 9 bases, with 11 bases lying between them.

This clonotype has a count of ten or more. CDR3: CASSFGRIYEQYF. In nucleotides, the CDR3 is TGTGCCAGCAGTTTCGGACGGATCTACGAGCAGTACTTC. The chain carries TRBV2 and TRBJ2-7; D not certain. The CDR3 runs to 13 residues. Germline CDR1 and CDR2: SNHLY and FYNNEI. With 5 bases removed from V and 3 bases from J, the gap between germline ends came to 11 bases.

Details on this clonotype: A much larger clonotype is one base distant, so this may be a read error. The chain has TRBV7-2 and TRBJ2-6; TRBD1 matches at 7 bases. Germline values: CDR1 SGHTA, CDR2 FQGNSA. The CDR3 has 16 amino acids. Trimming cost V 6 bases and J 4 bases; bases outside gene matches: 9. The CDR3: CASRLQGTRGANVLTF. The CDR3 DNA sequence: TGTGCCAGCAGATTACAGGGGACGCGAGGGGCCAACGTCCTGACTTTC.

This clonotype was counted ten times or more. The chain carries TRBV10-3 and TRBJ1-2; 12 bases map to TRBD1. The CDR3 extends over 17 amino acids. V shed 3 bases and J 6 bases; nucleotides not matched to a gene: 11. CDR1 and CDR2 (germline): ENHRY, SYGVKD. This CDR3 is CAISESERGQGANGYTF. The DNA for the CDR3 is TGTGCCATCAGTGAAAGTGAGAGGGGACAGGGGGCGAATGGCTACACCTTC.

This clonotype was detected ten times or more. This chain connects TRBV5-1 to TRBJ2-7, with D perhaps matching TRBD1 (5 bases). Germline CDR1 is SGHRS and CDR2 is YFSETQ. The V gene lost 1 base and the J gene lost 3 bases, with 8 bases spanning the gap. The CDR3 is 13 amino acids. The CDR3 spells CASSLRQNYEQYF. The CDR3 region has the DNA TGCGCCAGCAGCTTGAGACAGAACTACGAGCAGTACTTC.

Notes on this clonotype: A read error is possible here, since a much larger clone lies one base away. CDR3 sequence (DNA): TGTGCCAGCAGCCCCCCACGGGGCGGTGAGCAGTTCTTC. Translating gives CASSPPRGGEQFF. The V gene is TRBV5-6, the J gene TRBJ2-1; D possibly matches TRBD1 or TRBD2 (5 bases each). Deletions cut 4 bases from V and 9 bases from J, with 14 bases between. Per germline, CDR1 SGHDT and CDR2 YYEEEE. This CDR3 has 13 amino acids. Looking up the rest from reference TRBV5-6 and TRBJ2-1 gives the full variable domain: DAGVTQSPTHLIKTRGQQVTLRCSPKSGHDTVSWYQQALGQGPQFIFQYYEEEERQRGNFPDRFSGHQFPNYSSELNVNALLLGDSALYLCASSPPRGGEQFFGPGTRLTVL.

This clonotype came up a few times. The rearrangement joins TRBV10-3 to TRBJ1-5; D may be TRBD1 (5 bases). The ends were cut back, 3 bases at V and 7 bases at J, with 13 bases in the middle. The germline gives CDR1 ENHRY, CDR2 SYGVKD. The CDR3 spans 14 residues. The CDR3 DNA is TGTGCCATCAGTGACCAGACAGCAAAACAGCCCCAGCATTTT. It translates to CAISDQTAKQPQHF.

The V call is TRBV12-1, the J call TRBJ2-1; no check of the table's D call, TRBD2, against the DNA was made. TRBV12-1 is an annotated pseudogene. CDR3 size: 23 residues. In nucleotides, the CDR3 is TGTGCCAGCAGCTTTGTATCCCCCCCGGGACTAGCGGGAGGCTCCGCAATTTACAATGAGCAGTTCTTC. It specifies CASSFVSPPGLAGGSAIYNEQFF.

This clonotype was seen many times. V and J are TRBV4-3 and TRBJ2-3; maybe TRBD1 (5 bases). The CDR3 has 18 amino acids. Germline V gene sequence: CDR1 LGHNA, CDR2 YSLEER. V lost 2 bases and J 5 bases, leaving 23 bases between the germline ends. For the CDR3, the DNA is TGCGCCAGCAGCCAAACTATTTTCGACAGCCACACCTTAGATACGCAGTATTTT. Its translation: CASSQTIFDSHTLDTQYF.

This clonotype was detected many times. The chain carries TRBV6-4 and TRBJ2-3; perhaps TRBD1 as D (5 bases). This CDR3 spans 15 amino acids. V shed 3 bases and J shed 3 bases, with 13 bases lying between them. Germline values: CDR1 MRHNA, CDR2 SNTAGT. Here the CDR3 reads CASSESGMATDTQYF. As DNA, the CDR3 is TGTGCCAGCAGTGAGTCAGGGATGGCAACAGATACGCAGTATTTT.

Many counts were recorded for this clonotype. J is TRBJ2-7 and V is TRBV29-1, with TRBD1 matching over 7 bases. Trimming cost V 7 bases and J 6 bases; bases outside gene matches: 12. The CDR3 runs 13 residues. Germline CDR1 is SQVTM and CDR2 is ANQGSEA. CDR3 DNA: TGCAGCGCCGACACAGGGGCCTTGGGCGAGCAGTACTTC. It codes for CSADTGALGEQYF.

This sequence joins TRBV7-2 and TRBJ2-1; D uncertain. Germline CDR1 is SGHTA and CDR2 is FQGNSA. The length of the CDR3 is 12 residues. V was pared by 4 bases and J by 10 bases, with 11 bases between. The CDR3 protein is CASSSSVREQFF. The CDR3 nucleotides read TGTGCCAGCAGCTCATCCGTCCGGGAGCAGTTCTTC.

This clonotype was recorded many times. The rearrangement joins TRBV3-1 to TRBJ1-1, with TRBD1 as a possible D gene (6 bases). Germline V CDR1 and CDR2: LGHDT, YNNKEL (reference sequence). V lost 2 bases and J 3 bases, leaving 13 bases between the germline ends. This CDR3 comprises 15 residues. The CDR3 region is CASSQIQGCDTEAFF. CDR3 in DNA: TGTGCCAGCAGCCAAATACAGGGTTGCGACACTGAAGCTTTCTTT.

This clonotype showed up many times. CDR3 in amino acids: CASSFAGGPRFF. The CDR3 nucleotides read TGTGCCAGCAGCTTCGCGGGGGGGCCCCGGTTCTTC. The rearrangement uses TRBV5-5 and TRBJ2-1, with 9 bases matching TRBD2. The V and J ends lost 2 bases and 15 bases, in that order; junction bases with no gene match: 6. This CDR3 is 12 amino acids long. Germline CDR1 and CDR2: SGHKS and YYEKEE (reference sequence).